The 20 T cell receptor beta chains below come from one sample, sequenced in a study of cytomegalovirus exposure and HLA in healthy donors. PCR employed 60 Vbeta and 13 Jbeta primers. Sequencing used immunoSEQ multiplex PCR; TCRdb keeps in-frame clones, though not all of them. The table includes over 75,000 clones, under 80% detected once. Sequenced material: PBMCs. The receptors here all came from a man aged 45-65 years in good health and CMV-seropositive.

CDR3 loop: CASSQLDRYEQYF. The CDR3 DNA sequence: TGCGCCAGCAGTCAATTGGACAGATACGAGCAGTACTTC. The chain has TRBV23-1 and TRBJ2-7; maybe TRBD1 (6 bases). TRBV23-1 is an open reading frame whose function is uncertain. The CDR3 is 13 residues long. Trimming cost V 1 base and J 4 bases, with 8 bases left between them.

In its sample, this clone was seen once. One end of the junction is discordant with germline, which a read error may explain. The chain combines TRBV7-8 with TRBJ1-5, with a weak D call TRBD1 (6 bases). The V gene's germline CDR1 is SGHVS and CDR2 FQNEAQ. The CDR3 is 12 amino acids. CDR3 residues: CASSSVGGRENF. CDR3 DNA sequence: TGTGCCAGCAGCTCGGTGGGGGGGCGCGAGAATTTT.

The chain couples TRBV9 to TRBJ1-3, with D unresolved. The CDR3 runs 19 residues. Germline-derived CDR1 and CDR2 are SGDLS and YYNGEE. V lost 0 bases and J 0 bases, leaving 19 bases between the germline ends. CDR3 sequence: CASSVEAHGQPISGNTIYF. The DNA for the CDR3 is TGTGCCAGCAGCGTAGAGGCACATGGGCAGCCAATCTCTGGAAACACCATATATTTT.

The chain employs TRBV7-3 and TRBJ2-2; D not certain. The V end lost 8 bases, the J end lost 6 bases, and 7 bases lay between the germline ends. The CDR3 loop spans 11 amino acids. CDR1 and CDR2 (germline): SGHTA, FQGTGA. CDR3: CASGLAGELFF. The CDR3 DNA follows: TGTGCCAGCGGCCTTGCCGGGGAGCTGTTTTTT.

Only one count was recorded for this clone. The chain joins TRBV5-1 to TRBJ1-1; D uncertain. The CDR3 length is 13 residues. Trimming removed 1 base at V and 0 bases at J, with 4 bases between. From germline, CDR1 is SGHRS and CDR2 YFSETQ. CDR3 residues: CASSLSVNTEAFF. As DNA, the CDR3 is TGCGCCAGCAGCTTGTCAGTGAACACTGAAGCTTTCTTT.

The chain has TRBV7-2 and TRBJ2-2; 7 bases map to TRBD1. The CDR3 sequence is 14 residues long. V lost 6 bases and J lost 3; bases outside the gene matches: 4. Per germline, CDR1 SGHTA and CDR2 FQGNSA. The CDR3 coding sequence is TGTGCCAGCAGACTGACAGGGCACACCGGGGAGCTGTTTTTT. Translating it yields CASRLTGHTGELFF.

The chain combines TRBV19 with TRBJ1-5; D remains unclear. The germline CDR1 and CDR2 sequences are LNHDA and SQIVND (reference sequence). Trimming stripped 3 bases from V and 3 bases from J, with 12 bases between. The CDR3 spans 15 residues. The CDR3 here is CASSIGGFPNQPQHF. CDR3 nucleotide sequence: TGTGCCAGTAGTATCGGCGGATTCCCCAATCAGCCCCAGCATTTT.

The genes are TRBV27 and TRBJ1-1; no reliable D call. V lost 1 base to trimming and J lost 3 bases, with 6 bases between them. CDR3 length: 13 residues. Germline CDR1 reads MNHEY; CDR2 reads SMNVEV (reference sequence). The CDR3 loop reads CASSLYDYTEAFF. CDR3 in DNA: TGTGCCAGCAGTTTATACGACTACACTGAAGCTTTCTTT.

The V call is TRBV7-3, the J call TRBJ1-1; D gene ambiguous. Trimming left V 6 bases short and J 6 bases short, with 17 bases between. Germline-derived CDR1 and CDR2 are SGHTA and FQGTGA. CDR3 length equals 14 residues. CDR3 in DNA: TGTGCCAGCAGTCTCGATGGTGCGGTTTCTGAAGCTTTCTTT. This sequence encodes CASSLDGAVSEAFF. Variable domain in full (rest from reference TRBV7-3 and TRBJ1-1): GAGVSQTPSNKVTEKGKYVELRCDPISGHTALYWYRQSLGQGPEFLIYFQGTGAADDSGLPNDRFFAVRPEGSVSTLKIQRTERGDSAVYLCASSLDGAVSEAFFGQGTRLTVV.

The chain recombines TRBV29-1 with TRBJ1-1; D is unclear. Germline assignment: CDR1 SQVTM and CDR2 ANQGSEA. The CDR3 covers 14 residues. With 3 bases removed from V and 0 bases from J, the gap between germline ends came to 11 bases. CDR3 coding DNA: TGCAGCGTTGAGGGCGGACTGTTGAACACTGAAGCTTTCTTT. Its protein is CSVEGGLLNTEAFF.

In this sample, this clone turned up once. The chain joins TRBV5-1 to TRBJ2-1; 11 bases align to TRBD2. This CDR3 has 19 residues. Germline CDR1 reads SGHRS; CDR2 reads YFSETQ. The junction had 15 bases not matched to a gene; V was cut back by 2 bases and J by 5 bases. CDR3 sequence: CASSFVDSGGALVDNEQFF. CDR3 bases: TGCGCCAGCAGCTTCGTGGATAGCGGGGGGGCCCTAGTCGACAATGAGCAGTTCTTC.

This sequence joins TRBV10-2 and TRBJ2-1; D call uncertain. Trimming removed 1 base at V and 0 bases at J, with 16 bases between. The CDR3 runs 18 residues. CDR1 and CDR2 from the germline V gene are WSHSY and SAAADI. CDR3 residues: CASSEFPTSRSSYNEQFF. The CDR3 coding sequence is TGCGCCAGCAGTGAGTTCCCGACTTCTCGGTCCTCCTACAATGAGCAGTTCTTC.

CDR3 bases: TGTGCCAGCAGTTCTCTGAGACTACCGATTAACACAGATACGCAGTATTTT. It yields the protein CASSSLRLPINTDTQYF. The chain combines TRBV27 with TRBJ2-3; possibly TRBD2 for D (5 bases). The CDR3 totals 17 residues. The germline V gene has CDR1 MNHEY and CDR2 SMNVEV (reference sequence). Trimming cost V 4 bases and J 2 bases, with 19 bases left between them.

This clone was seen only a few times. The same CDR3 is also encoded by other DNA sequences in this sample. J is TRBJ1-1 and V is TRBV9; 9 nucleotides line up with TRBD1. V lost 5 bases, J lost 4 bases, and 6 bases stayed unmatched. The CDR3 is 14 amino acids. Per the germline V gene, CDR1 is SGDLS and CDR2 is YYNGEE. This chain's CDR3 is CASSFTGGLTEAFF. CDR3 nucleotide sequence: TGTGCCAGCAGTTTTACAGGGGGCCTCACTGAAGCTTTCTTT.

This chain joins TRBV2 and TRBJ2-1, with a possible D match to TRBD1 (5 bases). This CDR3 region has 15 residues. The germline V and J ends were trimmed by 1 base and 5 bases, with 12 bases remaining between them. Per the germline V gene, CDR1 is SNHLY and CDR2 is FYNNEI. The CDR3 bases are TGTGCCAGCAGTGAAGAACAGGTTCCCAACAATGAGCAGTTCTTC. It codes for CASSEEQVPNNEQFF.

DNA for the CDR3: TGTGCTACCAGAAGGGGCAGCATCATTAATGAAAAACTGTTTTTT. Encoded protein: CATRRGSIINEKLFF. The V gene is TRBV6-5, the J gene TRBJ1-4; maybe TRBD1 (5 bases). Germline V gene lookup returns CDR1 MNHEY and CDR2 SVGAGI. The CDR3 loop spans 15 amino acids.

The CDR3 here is CASSAGLGTDTQYF. The CDR3, as DNA: TGTGCCAGCAGCGCAGGACTTGGCACAGATACGCAGTATTTT. The chain links TRBV7-3 to TRBJ2-3, with TRBD2 as a possible D gene (5 bases). Germline V gene data show CDR1 as SGHTA and CDR2 as FQGTGA. CDR3 length equals 14 residues. V lost 5 bases and J lost 1, with 10 bases in between.

The V call is TRBV7-2, the J call TRBJ1-4, with a tentative D call TRBD1 (6 bases). The ends were cut back, 6 bases at V and 2 bases at J, with 16 bases in the middle. CDR3 length equals 16 residues. Germline-derived CDR1 and CDR2 are SGHTA and FQGNSA. In DNA, the CDR3 is TGTGCCAGCAGTCAACGACAGGCAGGGACTAATGAAAAACTGTTTTTT. Translated, it gives CASSQRQAGTNEKLFF.

This sequence joins TRBV2 and TRBJ1-2; D possibly corresponds to TRBD1 (5 bases). V was cut by 2 bases and J by 4 bases, with 8 bases left in between. Germline V gene lookup returns CDR1 SNHLY and CDR2 FYNNEI. The CDR3 contains 13 residues. The CDR3 region is CASSERQSYGYTF. The CDR3 bases are TGTGCCAGCAGTGAAAGACAGTCCTATGGCTACACCTTC.

V usage is TRBV4-2 and J usage is TRBJ2-1, with 9 positions matching TRBD2. Per the germline V gene, CDR1 is LGHNA and CDR2 is YNFKEQ. The length of the CDR3 is 16 residues. Losses at the gene ends were 0 bases for V and 7 bases for J; bases not matched to a gene: 7. CDR3 in DNA: TGTGCCAGCAGCCAAGATCGGGGGACTAGCAGGAATGAGCAGTTCTTC. Residues: CASSQDRGTSRNEQFF.